The source of this T cell receptor (beta chain) is a study of stem cell transplantation in POMP-related autoinflammatory disease. Profiling relied on immunoSEQ multiplex PCR, and the TCRdb table lists in-frame clones only, not all of them. The sample lists over 60,000 clones; roughly 91% were seen once. Here the sequenced sample was CD4+ T cells from PBMCs, taken after stem cell transplantation. The origin of this receptor is a human patient with POMP-related autoinflammation and immune dysregulation (PRAID). A share of the T cells may be of graft donor origin.

CDR3 coding DNA: TGTGCCAGCAGCTTGCCAGGGGGGAATGAAAAACTGTTTTTT. It translates to CASSLPGGNEKLFF. V is TRBV2 and J is TRBJ1-4, with 7 positions matching TRBD1. V dropped 6 bases and J dropped 5; count of bases not matched to a gene: 6. CDR1 SNHLY and CDR2 FYNNEI come from the germline V gene. The length of the CDR3 is 14 residues.